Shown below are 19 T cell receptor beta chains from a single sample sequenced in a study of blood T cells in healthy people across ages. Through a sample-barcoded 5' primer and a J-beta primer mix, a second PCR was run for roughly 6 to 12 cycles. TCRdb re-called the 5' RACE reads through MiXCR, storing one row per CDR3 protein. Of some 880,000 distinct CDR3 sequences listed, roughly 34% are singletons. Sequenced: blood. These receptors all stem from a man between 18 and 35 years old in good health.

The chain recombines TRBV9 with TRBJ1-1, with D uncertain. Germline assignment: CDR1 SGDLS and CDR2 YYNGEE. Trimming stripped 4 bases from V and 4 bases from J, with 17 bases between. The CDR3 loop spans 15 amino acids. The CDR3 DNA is TGTGCCAGCAGCCCCCAGCGTGCACGGGGCACTGAAGCTTTCTTT. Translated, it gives CASSPQRARGTEAFF. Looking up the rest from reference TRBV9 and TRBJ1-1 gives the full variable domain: DSGVTQTPKHLITATGQRVTLRCSPRSGDLSVYWYQQSLDQGLQFLIQYYNGEERAKGNILERFSAQQFPDLHSELNLSSLELGDSALYFCASSPQRARGTEAFFGQGTRLTVV.

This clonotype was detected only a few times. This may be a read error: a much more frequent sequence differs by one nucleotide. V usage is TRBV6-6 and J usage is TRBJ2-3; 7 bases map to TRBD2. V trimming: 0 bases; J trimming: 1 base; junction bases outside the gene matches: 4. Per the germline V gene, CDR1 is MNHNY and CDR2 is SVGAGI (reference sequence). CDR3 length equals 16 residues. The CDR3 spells CASSYSFAGGTDTQYF. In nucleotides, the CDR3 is TGTGCCAGCAGTTACTCGTTTGCGGGGGGCACAGATACGCAGTATTTT.

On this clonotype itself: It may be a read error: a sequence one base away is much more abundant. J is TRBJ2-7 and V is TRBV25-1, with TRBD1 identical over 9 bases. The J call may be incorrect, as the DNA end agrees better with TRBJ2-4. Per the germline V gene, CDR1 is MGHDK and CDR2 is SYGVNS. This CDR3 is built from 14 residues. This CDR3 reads CASSATGGANIQYF. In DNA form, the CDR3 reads TGTGCCAGCAGTGCGACAGGGGGAGCAAACATTCAGTACTTC.

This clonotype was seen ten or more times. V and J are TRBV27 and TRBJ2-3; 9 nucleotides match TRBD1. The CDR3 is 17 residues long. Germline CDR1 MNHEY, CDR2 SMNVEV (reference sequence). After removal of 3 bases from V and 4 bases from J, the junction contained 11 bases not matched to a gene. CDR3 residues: CASSFPAGQGVSDTQYF. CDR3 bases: TGTGCCAGCAGTTTTCCCGCGGGACAGGGAGTTTCAGATACGCAGTATTTT.

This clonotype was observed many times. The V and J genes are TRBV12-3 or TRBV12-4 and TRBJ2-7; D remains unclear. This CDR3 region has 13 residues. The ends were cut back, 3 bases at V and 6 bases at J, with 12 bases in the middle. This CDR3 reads CASSFLSPSEQYF. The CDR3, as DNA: TGTGCCAGCAGTTTTCTTTCCCCTTCCGAGCAGTACTTC.

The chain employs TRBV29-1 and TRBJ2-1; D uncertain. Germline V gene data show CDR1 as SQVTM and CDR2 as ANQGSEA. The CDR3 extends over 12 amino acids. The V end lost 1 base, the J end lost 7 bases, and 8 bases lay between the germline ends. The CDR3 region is CSVEGYGNEQFF. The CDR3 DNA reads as TGCAGCGTTGAAGGGTACGGAAATGAGCAGTTCTTC.

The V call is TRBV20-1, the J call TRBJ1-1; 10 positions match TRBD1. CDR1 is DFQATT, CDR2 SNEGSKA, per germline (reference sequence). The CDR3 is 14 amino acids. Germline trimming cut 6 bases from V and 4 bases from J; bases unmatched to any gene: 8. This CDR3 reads CSAATGGLITEAFF. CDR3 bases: TGCAGTGCGGCGACAGGGGGCTTGATCACTGAAGCTTTCTTT.

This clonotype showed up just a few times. The CDR3, as DNA: TGTGCCAGCAGTCAACTGAGCACCGGGGAGCTGTTTTTT. Encoded protein: CASSQLSTGELFF. The chain couples TRBV6-6 to TRBJ2-2; D not certain. The CDR3 sequence is 13 residues long. Trimming shortened V by 5 bases and J by 4 bases, and 8 bases separated the two germline ends. The germline V gene encodes CDR1 MNHNY and CDR2 SVGAGI (reference sequence).

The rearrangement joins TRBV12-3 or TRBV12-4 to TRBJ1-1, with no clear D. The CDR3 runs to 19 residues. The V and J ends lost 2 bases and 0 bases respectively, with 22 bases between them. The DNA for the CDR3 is TGTGCCAGCAGTTTAATTCGCCGGCCCGGAGATCCCATGAACACTGAAGCTTTCTTT. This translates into CASSLIRRPGDPMNTEAFF.

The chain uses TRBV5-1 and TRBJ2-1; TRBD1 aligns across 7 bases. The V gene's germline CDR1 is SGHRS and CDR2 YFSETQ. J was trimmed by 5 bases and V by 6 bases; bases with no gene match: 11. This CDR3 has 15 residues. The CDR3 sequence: CASNPTGQHHNEQFF. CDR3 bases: TGCGCCAGCAACCCGACGGGACAGCACCACAATGAGCAGTTCTTC.

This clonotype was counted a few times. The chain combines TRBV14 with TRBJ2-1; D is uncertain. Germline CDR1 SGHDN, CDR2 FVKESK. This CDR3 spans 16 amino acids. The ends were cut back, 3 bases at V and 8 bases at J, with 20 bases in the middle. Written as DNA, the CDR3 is TGTGCCAGCAGCCACCCCACCCGAAGAGGCGGTCATGAGCAGTTCTTC. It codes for CASSHPTRRGGHEQFF.

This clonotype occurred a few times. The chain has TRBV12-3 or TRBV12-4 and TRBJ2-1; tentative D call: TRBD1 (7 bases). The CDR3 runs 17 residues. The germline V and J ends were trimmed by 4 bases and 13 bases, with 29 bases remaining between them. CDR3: CASSSHLDRPKRETQFF. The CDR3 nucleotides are TGTGCCAGCAGTTCGCACTTGGACAGGCCCAAACGGGAGACCCAGTTCTTC.

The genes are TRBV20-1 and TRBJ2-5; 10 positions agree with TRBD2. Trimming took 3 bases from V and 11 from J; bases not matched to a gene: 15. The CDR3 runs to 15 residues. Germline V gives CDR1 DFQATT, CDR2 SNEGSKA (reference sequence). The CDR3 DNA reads TGCAGTGCTAGCCTCGGGCTAGCGGGGGACAATGAGCAGTACTTC. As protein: CSASLGLAGDNEQYF.

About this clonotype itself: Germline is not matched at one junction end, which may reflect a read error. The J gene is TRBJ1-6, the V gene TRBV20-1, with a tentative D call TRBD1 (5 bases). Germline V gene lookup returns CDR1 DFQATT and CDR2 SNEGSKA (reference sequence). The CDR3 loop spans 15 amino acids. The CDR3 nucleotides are TGCAGTGCTAGAGATGACAGCTCCTATAATTCACCCCCCCACTTT. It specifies CSARDDSSYNSPPHF.

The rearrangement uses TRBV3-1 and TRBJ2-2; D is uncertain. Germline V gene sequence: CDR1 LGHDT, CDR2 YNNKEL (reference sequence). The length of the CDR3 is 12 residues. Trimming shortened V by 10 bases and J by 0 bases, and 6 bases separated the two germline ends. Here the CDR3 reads CAITANTGELFF. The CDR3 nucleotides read TGTGCCATTACAGCGAACACCGGGGAGCTGTTTTTT.

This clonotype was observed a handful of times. CDR3 protein: CASSLDRPGDTQYF. Here the CDR3 DNA reads TGCGCCAGCAGCTTGGACCGACCGGGGGATACGCAGTATTTT. J is TRBJ2-3 and V is TRBV5-1; maybe TRBD2 (5 bases). The CDR3 length is 14 residues. The V end lost 0 bases, the J end lost 6 bases, and 11 bases lay between the germline ends. Germline CDR1 reads SGHRS; CDR2 reads YFSETQ. Full variable domain (remainder filled in from reference TRBV5-1 and TRBJ2-3): KAGVTQTPRYLIKTRGQQVTLSCSPISGHRSVSWYQQTPGQGLQFLFEYFSETQRNKGNFPGRFSGRQFSNSRSEMNVSTLELGDSALYLCASSLDRPGDTQYFGPGTRLTVL.

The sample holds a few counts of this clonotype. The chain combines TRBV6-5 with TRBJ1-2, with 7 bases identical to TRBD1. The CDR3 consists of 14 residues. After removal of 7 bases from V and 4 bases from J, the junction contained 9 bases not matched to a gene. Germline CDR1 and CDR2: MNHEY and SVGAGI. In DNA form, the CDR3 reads TGTGCCAGCAACAGACAGGGTAGTCCCTATGGCTACACCTTC. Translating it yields CASNRQGSPYGYTF.

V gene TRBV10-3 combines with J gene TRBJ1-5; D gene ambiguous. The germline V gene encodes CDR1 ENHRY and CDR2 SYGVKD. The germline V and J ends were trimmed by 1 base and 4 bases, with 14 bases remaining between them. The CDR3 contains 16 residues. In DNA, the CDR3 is TGTGCCATCAGTGAGTATGGAGGGCAAGGGAATCAGCCCCAGCATTTT. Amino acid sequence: CAISEYGGQGNQPQHF.

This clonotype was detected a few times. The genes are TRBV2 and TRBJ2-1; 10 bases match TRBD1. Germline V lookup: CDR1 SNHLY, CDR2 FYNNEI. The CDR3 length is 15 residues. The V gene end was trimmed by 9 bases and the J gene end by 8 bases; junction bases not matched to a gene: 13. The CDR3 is CASQRDRGSRDEQFF. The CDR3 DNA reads TGTGCCAGTCAGCGGGACAGGGGATCCAGGGATGAGCAGTTCTTC. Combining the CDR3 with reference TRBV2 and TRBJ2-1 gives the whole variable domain EPEVTQTPSHQVTQMGQEVILRCVPISNHLYFYWYRQILGQKVEFLVSFYNNEISEKSEIFDDQFSVERPDGSNFTLKIRSTKLEDSAMYFCASQRDRGSRDEQFFGPGTRLTVL.